Each of the 12 T cell receptor beta chains below was sequenced from the same sample in a study of blood T cell repertoires in COVID-19. Here immunoSEQ multiplex PCR was the method, and the copy in TCRdb shows in-frame clones only, minus some. The data contain more than 45,000 clones, 90% to 95% of them singletons. The sequenced sample consisted of peripheral blood. The origin of the receptors is a woman aged 80 or older with acute or convalescent COVID-19.

This chain uses TRBV3-1 (or the pseudogene TRBV3-2) with TRBJ2-7; 9 nucleotides agree with TRBD2. Per the germline V gene, CDR1 is LGHDT and CDR2 is YNNKEL (reference sequence). This CDR3 has 15 amino acids. V trimming: 2 bases; J trimming: 1 base; junction bases outside the gene matches: 3. The CDR3 nucleotides are TGTGCCAGCAGCCAAAGAGCGGGAGGTTCCTACGAGCAGTACTTC. Translation gives CASSQRAGGSYEQYF.

The chain employs TRBV19 and TRBJ1-2; 7 bases are a match to TRBD1. CDR1 and CDR2 from the germline V gene are LNHDA and SQIVND (reference sequence). The CDR3 sequence is 13 residues long. V was pared by 6 bases and J by 7 bases, with 8 bases of the junction left unmatched. CDR3 sequence (DNA): TGTGCCAGTAGGCCCGACAGGGCTCGTGGCTACACCTTC. Translating it yields CASRPDRARGYTF.

The V gene is TRBV11-3, the J gene TRBJ1-2; perhaps TRBD1 as D (5 bases). V lost 7 bases to trimming and J lost 0 bases, with 15 bases between them. Per the germline V gene, CDR1 is SGHNT and CDR2 is YENEEA. This CDR3 has 15 amino acids. CDR3 amino acids: CASTQGPTTNYGYTF. In DNA, the CDR3 is TGTGCCAGCACCCAGGGTCCAACAACTAACTATGGCTACACCTTC.

The V and J genes are TRBV4-3 and TRBJ2-1; 9 bases map to TRBD2. J lost 0 bases, V lost 0 bases, and 6 bases had no gene match. The CDR3 runs 18 residues. In germline, CDR1 is LGHNA, CDR2 YSLEER. In nucleotides, the CDR3 is TGCGCCAGCAGCCAAGATCTAGCGGGGTTCAGCTCCTACAATGAGCAGTTCTTC. Amino acids: CASSQDLAGFSSYNEQFF.

V and J are TRBV10-3 and TRBJ2-1, with 8 bases matching TRBD2. Germline V gene data show CDR1 as ENHRY and CDR2 as SYGVKD. V gave up 1 base and J gave up 5 bases; unmatched junction bases: 7. The CDR3 loop spans 16 amino acids. CDR3 protein: CAISEFGAGVHNEQFF. CDR3 nucleotides: TGTGCCATCAGTGAGTTCGGAGCGGGAGTACACAATGAGCAGTTCTTC.

The rearrangement links TRBV5-5 to TRBJ2-7, with D possibly TRBD1 on 6 matching bases. This CDR3 region has 12 residues. The V and J ends lost 4 bases and 3 bases respectively, with 8 bases between them. Per the germline V gene, CDR1 is SGHKS and CDR2 is YYEKEE (reference sequence). CDR3 loop: CASSVTGYEQYF. The CDR3 bases are TGTGCCAGCAGCGTGACAGGCTACGAGCAGTACTTC.

The V and J genes are TRBV5-4 and TRBJ1-2, with D perhaps TRBD1 (6 bases). The V and J ends lost 0 bases and 1 base respectively, with 10 bases between them. This CDR3 contains 15 residues. Looked up from germline, CDR1 is SGHNT and CDR2 is YYREEE (reference sequence). DNA for the CDR3: TGTGCCAGCAGCTTGGCAGGGGTAATTAACTATGGCTACACCTTC. Protein: CASSLAGVINYGYTF.

This chain links TRBV28 with TRBJ1-2; D gene ambiguous. Trimming left V 7 bases short and J 7 bases short, with 16 bases between. The CDR3 loop spans 13 amino acids. CDR1 MDHEN and CDR2 SYDVKM come from the germline V gene. The CDR3: CASKGGEWSGYTF. CDR3 sequence (DNA): TGTGCCAGCAAAGGCGGGGAGTGGTCTGGCTACACCTTC.

V gene TRBV5-4 combines with J gene TRBJ1-2; TRBD1 matches at 12 bases. The CDR3 sequence is 16 residues long. In germline, CDR1 is SGHNT, CDR2 YYREEE (reference sequence). V lost 4 bases and J lost 8; bases outside the gene matches: 12. The CDR3 DNA sequence: TGTGCCAGCAGCCGAGTCCCGGGACAGGGGGCTGGGGGCTACACCTTC. It codes for CASSRVPGQGAGGYTF.

The genes are TRBV7-9 and TRBJ2-2, with 13 bases aligning to TRBD2. This CDR3 is built from 18 residues. V shed 5 bases and J 4 bases; nucleotides not matched to a gene: 10. Per the germline V gene, CDR1 is SEHNR and CDR2 is FQNEAQ (reference sequence). The CDR3 protein is CASSPGGLAGRSTGELFF. The CDR3 DNA sequence: TGTGCCAGCAGCCCCGGGGGACTAGCGGGACGATCCACCGGGGAGCTGTTTTTT.

The chain employs TRBV5-5 and TRBJ2-1; 10 bases agree with TRBD2. V gave up 0 bases and J gave up 8 bases; unmatched junction bases: 5. Germline values: CDR1 SGHKS, CDR2 YYEKEE (reference sequence). The CDR3 totals 15 residues. The DNA for the CDR3 is TGTGCCAGCAGCTTGGGGCTAGCGGGGGTCTATGAGCAGTTCTTC. Translating gives CASSLGLAGVYEQFF.

This sequence joins TRBV24-1 and TRBJ2-7, with TRBD2 as a possible D gene (5 bases). Germline V CDR1 and CDR2: KGHDR, SFDVKD. The CDR3 covers 15 residues. Deletions cut 6 bases from V and 2 bases from J, with 16 bases between. CDR3 DNA: TGTGCCACCAGTCCAATAGGCGACTATACCTACGAGCAGTACTTC. Translation: CATSPIGDYTYEQYF.